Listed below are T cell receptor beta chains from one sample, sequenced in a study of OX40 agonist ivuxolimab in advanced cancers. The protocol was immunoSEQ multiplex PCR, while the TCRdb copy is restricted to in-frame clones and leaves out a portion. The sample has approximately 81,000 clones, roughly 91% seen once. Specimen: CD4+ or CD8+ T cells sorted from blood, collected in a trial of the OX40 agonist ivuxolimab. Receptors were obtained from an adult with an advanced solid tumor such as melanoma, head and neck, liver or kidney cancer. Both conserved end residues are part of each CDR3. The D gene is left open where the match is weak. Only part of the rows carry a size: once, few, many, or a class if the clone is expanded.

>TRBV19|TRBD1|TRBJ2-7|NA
TGTGCCAGTAGTATGGACAGGGGCGCATACGAGCAGTACTTC
CASSMDRGAYEQYF
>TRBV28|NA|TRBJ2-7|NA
TGTGCCAGCAGCCCGGACGGGAACTCCTACGAGCAGTACTTC
CASSPDGNSYEQYF
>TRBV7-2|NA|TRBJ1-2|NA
TGTGCCAGCAGCTCCGCCTGGACGGGATCTAACTATGGCTACACCTTC
CASSSAWTGSNYGYTF
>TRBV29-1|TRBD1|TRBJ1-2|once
TGCAGCGTTGTCCAGGGGGCCTTCGATTATGGCTACACCTTC
CSVVQGAFDYGYTF
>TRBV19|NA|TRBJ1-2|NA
TGTGCCAGTAGTTACCCCGGGGGGGGCTACACCTTC
CASSYPGGGYTF
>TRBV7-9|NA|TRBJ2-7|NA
TGTGCCAGCAGCCCCCAGACGACTAGAGCGGCCAGCGAGCAGTACTTC
CASSPQTTRAASEQYF
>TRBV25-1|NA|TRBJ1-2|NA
TGTGCCAGCAGTGAATCGGCAGTCGGAGGCTACACCTTC
CASSESAVGGYTF
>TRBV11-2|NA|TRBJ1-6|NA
TGTGCCAGCAGCTTAAGTACTCGTTCACCCCTCCACTTT
CASSLSTRSPLHF
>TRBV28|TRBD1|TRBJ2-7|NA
TGTGCCAGCACCGGTACCGGGACAGGGATTCAAATTACGTTTGGCGAGCAGTACTTC
CASTGTGTGIQITFGEQYF
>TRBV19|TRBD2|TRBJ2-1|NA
TGTGCCAGTAGTATAGGGCTAGCGGGAGTAGGTGAGCAGTTCTTC
CASSIGLAGVGEQFF
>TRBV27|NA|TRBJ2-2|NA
TGTGCCAGCAACGTCGGGGGCACCGGGGAGCTGTTTTTT
CASNVGGTGELFF
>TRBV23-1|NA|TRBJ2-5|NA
TGCGCCAGCAGTCACCTAAGGGAAGCTCAAGAGACCCAGTACTTC
CASSHLREAQETQYF
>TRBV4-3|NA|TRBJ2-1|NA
TGCGCCAGCAGCCAAGATCCTCAAGGGGGGAGCAATCTTGGTGAGCAGTTCTTC
CASSQDPQGGSNLGEQFF
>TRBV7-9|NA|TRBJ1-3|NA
TGTGCCAGCAGCTTCCCTACCAGGAGCTCTGGAAACACCATATATTTT
CASSFPTRSSGNTIYF
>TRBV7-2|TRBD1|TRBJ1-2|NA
TGTGCCAGCGCCCTATCCCAGGGGGGTTTGAATGGCTACACCTTC
CASALSQGGLNGYTF
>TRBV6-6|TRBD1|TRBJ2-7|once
TGTGCCAGCAGTTACTCGGACAGGTTCGCCTACGAGCAGTACTTC
CASSYSDRFAYEQYF
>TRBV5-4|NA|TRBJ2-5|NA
TGTGCCAGCAGCTTGGCCGGGGGGCCCCAAGAGACCCAGTACTTC
CASSLAGGPQETQYF
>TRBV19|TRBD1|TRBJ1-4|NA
TGTGCCAGTAGTGAGGGGGCTAGGGAAAAACTGTTTTTT
CASSEGAREKLFF
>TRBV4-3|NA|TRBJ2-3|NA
TGCGCCAGCAGCCAAGTCTCCGGACCGCAGTATTTT
CASSQVSGPQYF
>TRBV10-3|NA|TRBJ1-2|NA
TGTGCCATCAGTGAGTCCGGGCAGGGCTTCTATGGCTACACCTTC
CAISESGQGFYGYTF
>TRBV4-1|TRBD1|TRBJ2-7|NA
TGCGCCAGCAGCCCAATTTGGGCCCCCGGGACAGGGGGCTCCTACGAGCAGTACTTC
CASSPIWAPGTGGSYEQYF
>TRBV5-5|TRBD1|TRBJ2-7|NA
TGTGCCAGCAGCTGGGGACAGGGGCCCTACGAGCAGTACTTC
CASSWGQGPYEQYF
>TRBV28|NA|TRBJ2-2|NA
TGTGCCAGCAGCCCCCTTTTGGAGGAGCTGTTTTTT
CASSPLLEELFF
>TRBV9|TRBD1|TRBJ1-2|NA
TGTGCCAGCAGCGTAGGCGAGACAGGGCGCGCGTTTGGCTACACCTTC
CASSVGETGRAFGYTF
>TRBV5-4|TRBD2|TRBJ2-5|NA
TGTGCCAGCAGCTCCTCCGGACTAGCCGAGACCCAGTACTTC
CASSSSGLAETQYF
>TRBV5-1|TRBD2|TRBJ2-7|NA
TGCGCCAGCAGCTTGGCCGAGCTAGCGGGAGTCCGCTCCTACGAGCAGTACTTC
CASSLAELAGVRSYEQYF
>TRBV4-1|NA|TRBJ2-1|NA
TGCGCCAGCAGCCCCTCTCCGGGTAGCATCAATGAGCAGTTCTTC
CASSPSPGSINEQFF
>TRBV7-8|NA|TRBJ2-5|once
TGTGCCAGCAGCTTAGCAGGGCGAGAGCAGTACTTC
CASSLAGREQYF
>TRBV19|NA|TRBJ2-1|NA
TGTGCCACACGGACTGACACCTCCTACAATGAGCAGTTCTTC
CATRTDTSYNEQFF
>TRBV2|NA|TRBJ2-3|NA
TGTGCCCAATGGGCTAGCCGCACAGATACGCAGTATTTT
CAQWASRTDTQYF